The 22 T cell receptor beta chains below all came from one sample that was sequenced in a study of T cells in Graves' hyperthyroidism and ophthalmopathy (dated by TCRdb to the late 2010s). Libraries were made using multiplex PCR. TCRdb names Illumina HiSeq 2000 as the instrument used. The TCR beta CDR3 regions were amplified from RNA transcripts. The TCR CDR3 was subjected to a first round of RT-PCR using the HTBI primer set and the Qiagen OneStep RT-PCR kit. In TCRdb, the public reads were trimmed at Q25 with fastp and aligned with MiXCR, with productive beta chains retained. Every distinct CDR3 protein forms one entry, paired with its most common genes and DNA. Recorded for this sample are about 400,000 distinct CDR3 sequences; about 15% of them occurred a single time. Approximately 20% of the sample belongs to the ten largest clones. Material for sequencing was blood. The receptor source for this set is a woman aged 55-70 years with Graves' ophthalmopathy.

The rearrangement uses TRBV4-1 and TRBJ2-3; D not certain. Germline V CDR1 and CDR2: MGHRA, YSYEKL. The CDR3 has 16 amino acids. V was trimmed by 0 bases and J by 7 bases, leaving 17 bases between them. The CDR3 coding sequence is TGCGCCAGCAGCCAAGATCGTAGGCTCCCCGTGAATACGCAGTATTTT. Protein: CASSQDRRLPVNTQYF.

The V gene is TRBV12-3 or TRBV12-4, the J gene TRBJ2-1, with 10 bases lining up with TRBD2. The V and J ends lost 0 bases and 15 bases, in that order; junction bases with no gene match: 2. The CDR3 consists of 12 residues. The CDR3 loop reads CASSLAGTSVFF. DNA of the CDR3: TGTGCCAGCAGTTTAGCAGGGACTAGCGTGTTCTTC.

The J gene is TRBJ2-2, the V gene TRBV5-6; 7 positions agree with TRBD2. Germline assignment: CDR1 SGHDT and CDR2 YYEEEE. V lost 2 bases to trimming and J lost 2 bases; unmatched junction nucleotides: 3. CDR3 length equals 15 residues. CDR3 nucleotides: TGTGCCAGCAGCTTTGCGGGGGATAACACCGGGGAGCTGTTTTTT. This sequence encodes CASSFAGDNTGELFF.

This clonotype was seen more than once but under ten times. This rearrangement joins TRBV7-8 to TRBJ1-1, with 7 nucleotides matching TRBD1. The germline CDR1 and CDR2 sequences are SGHVS and FQNEAQ. The CDR3 has 14 residues. Trimming cost V 5 bases and J 5 bases; bases outside gene matches: 8. The chain's CDR3 is CASSGNRGATEAFF. In DNA form, the CDR3 reads TGTGCCAGCAGCGGGAACAGGGGAGCAACTGAAGCTTTCTTT.

The genes are TRBV5-8 and TRBJ2-7, with D unresolved. The CDR3 extends over 13 amino acids. Germline loops: CDR1 SGHTS, CDR2 YDEGEE. V lost 5 bases, J lost 2 bases, and 11 bases lay in between. The CDR3 region is CASSMWTTYEQYF. In DNA form, the CDR3 reads TGTGCCAGCAGTATGTGGACGACCTACGAGCAGTACTTC.

The chain recombines TRBV9 with TRBJ2-6; the match to TRBD2 covers 10 bases. The CDR3 has 17 amino acids. Trimming cost V 1 base and J 2 bases; bases outside gene matches: 3. CDR1 SGDLS and CDR2 YYNGEE come from the germline V gene. This CDR3 is CASSVFSGRTGANVLTF. The CDR3 DNA follows: TGTGCCAGCAGCGTATTTAGCGGGAGGACTGGGGCCAACGTCCTGACTTTC.

This clonotype was recorded at least ten times. The chain recombines TRBV24-1 with TRBJ2-5; 13 nucleotides line up with TRBD2. The germline V gene encodes CDR1 KGHDR and CDR2 SFDVKD. CDR3 length equals 17 residues. Germline trimming cut 5 bases from V and 1 base from J; bases unmatched to any gene: 6. Here the CDR3 reads CATSALGLAGFQETQYF. Written as DNA, the CDR3 is TGTGCCACCAGTGCTCTGGGACTAGCGGGGTTCCAAGAGACCCAGTACTTC.

Worth noting for this clonotype: Lacking the conserved final phenylalanine or tryptophan, this CDR3 likely reflects a read error. This chain links TRBV11-3 with TRBJ1-2; 7 positions match TRBD1. The CDR3 length is 13 residues. Looked up from germline, CDR1 is SGHNT and CDR2 is YENEEA. The ends lost 1 base at V and 4 bases at J; junction bases unmatched: 0. This chain's CDR3 is CASSLGTGYGYTL. CDR3 nucleotide sequence: TGTGCCAGCAGCTTAGGGACAGGCTATGGCTACACCCTC.

This rearrangement joins TRBV30 to TRBJ2-7; a possible D gene is TRBD2 (6 bases). Trimming took off 3 bases at V and 0 bases at J, with 15 bases between the two ends. The germline CDR1 and CDR2 sequences are GTSNPN and SVGIG (reference sequence). The CDR3 has 15 amino acids. The CDR3 DNA reads TGTGCCTGGAGCTTAAGCGGAGGGATCTCCTACGAGCAGTACTTC. Translated, it gives CAWSLSGGISYEQYF.

The gene calls are TRBV29-1 and TRBJ2-7; 10 bases align to TRBD2. The CDR3 is 13 residues long. Germline CDR1 is SQVTM and CDR2 is ANQGSEA. V shed 6 bases and J 5 bases; nucleotides not matched to a gene: 7. CDR3 residues: CSVSGRASNEQYF. In DNA form, the CDR3 reads TGCAGCGTCAGCGGGAGGGCGTCAAACGAGCAGTACTTC.

This clonotype was counted ten times or more. The chain joins TRBV12-3 or TRBV12-4 to TRBJ1-1, with D perhaps matching TRBD1 (6 bases). CDR3 length equals 15 residues. V was pared by 5 bases and J by 0 bases, with 13 bases between. The CDR3 sequence: CASSPDSYMNTEAFF. The CDR3 region has the DNA TGTGCCAGCAGTCCGGACAGTTACATGAACACTGAAGCTTTCTTT.

At least ten counts were recorded for this clonotype. The gene calls are TRBV10-2 and TRBJ2-2, with 9 bases identical to TRBD2. The CDR3 has 15 residues. Per the germline V gene, CDR1 is WSHSY and CDR2 is SAAADI. Trimming cost V 8 bases and J 7 bases; bases outside gene matches: 11. The CDR3: CASHYSGRRDGELFF. The CDR3 bases are TGCGCCAGCCACTACAGCGGGAGGAGGGACGGGGAGCTGTTTTTT.

This clonotype was seen many times. The chain couples TRBV12-3 or TRBV12-4 to TRBJ2-3, with D hard to call. The CDR3 length is 11 residues. V gave up 3 bases and J gave up 8 bases, with 6 bases separating them. CDR3 in DNA: TGTGCCAGCAGTTTTCAAAGTACGCAGTATTTT. Residues: CASSFQSTQYF.

The rearrangement links TRBV20-1 to TRBJ2-7; 7 nucleotides align to TRBD2. The CDR3 extends over 15 amino acids. CDR1 is DFQATT and CDR2 is SNEGSKA in the germline V gene (reference sequence). With V trimmed by 2 bases and J by 0 bases, 7 bases remained unmatched. The CDR3 loop is CSARSIAGPSYEQYF. CDR3 nucleotide sequence: TGCAGTGCTAGATCTATAGCGGGTCCCTCCTACGAGCAGTACTTC.

This sequence joins TRBV19 and TRBJ1-6; 7 bases agree with TRBD1. J was trimmed by 6 bases and V by 6 bases; bases with no gene match: 5. Germline loops: CDR1 LNHDA, CDR2 SQIVND (reference sequence). The CDR3 loop spans 14 amino acids. The CDR3 coding sequence is TGTGCCAGTAGCCCACAGGGGAGTAATTCACCCCTCCACTTT. Residues: CASSPQGSNSPLHF.

This clonotype was found many times. The chain links TRBV7-9 to TRBJ2-7, with 9 bases that match TRBD1. The J segment lost 5 bases and the V segment lost 3 bases, leaving 2 bases of the junction unmatched. This CDR3 contains 13 residues. CDR1 and CDR2 from the germline V gene are SEHNR and FQNEAQ (reference sequence). The CDR3: CASSFGTGNEQYF. CDR3 DNA: TGTGCCAGCAGCTTCGGGACAGGGAACGAGCAGTACTTC. The whole variable domain, filled in from reference TRBV7-9 and TRBJ2-7, reads DTGVSQNPRHKITKRGQNVTFRCDPISEHNRLYWYRQTLGQGPEFLTYFQNEAQLEKSRLLSDRFSAERPKGSFSTLEIQRTEQGDSAMYLCASSFGTGNEQYFGPGTRLTVT.

This clonotype was detected many times. The chain links TRBV7-8 to TRBJ2-5; D call uncertain. The CDR3 extends over 14 amino acids. V was shortened by 5 bases and J by 2 bases, with 12 bases between the two germline ends. Germline V gene lookup returns CDR1 SGHVS and CDR2 FQNEAQ. The CDR3 region has the DNA TGTGCCAGCAGCCTTTTATTGCTGCAAGAGACCCAGTACTTC. As protein: CASSLLLLQETQYF.

V gene TRBV27 combines with J gene TRBJ1-5, with D unresolved. In germline, CDR1 is MNHEY, CDR2 SMNVEV (reference sequence). The CDR3 runs to 15 residues. V lost 3 bases and J 0 bases, leaving 9 bases between the germline ends. CDR3 bases: TGTGCCAGCAGTTTCCAGCCCAATAGCAATCAGCCCCAGCATTTT. Translated, it gives CASSFQPNSNQPQHF.

This clonotype came up many times. This chain joins TRBV5-1 and TRBJ2-2, with D maybe TRBD1 (5 bases). Per germline, CDR1 SGHRS and CDR2 YFSETQ. V lost 5 bases and J 1 base, leaving 15 bases between the germline ends. This CDR3 has 16 residues. The CDR3, as DNA: TGCGCCAGCAGACCCCAGGGTTTGGAGAACACCGGGGAGCTGTTTTTT. It translates to CASRPQGLENTGELFF.

This clonotype has a handful of counts. The chain combines TRBV7-2 with TRBJ2-2; 7 bases align to TRBD2. CDR1 SGHTA and CDR2 FQGNSA come from the germline V gene. Trimming removed 0 bases from V and 7 bases from J; junction bases left unmatched: 2. The length of the CDR3 is 14 residues. The CDR3 loop is CASSLAAGVGELFF. The CDR3 region has the DNA TGTGCCAGCAGCTTAGCCGCGGGAGTCGGGGAGCTGTTTTTT. Based on the CDR3 plus reference TRBV7-2 and TRBJ2-2, the full variable domain is GAGVSQSPSNKVTEKGKDVELRCDPISGHTALYWYRQSLGQGLEFLIYFQGNSAPDKSGLPSDRFSAERTGGSVSTLTIQRTQQEDSAVYLCASSLAAGVGELFFGEGSRLTVL.

This clonotype was counted at least ten times. The chain employs TRBV6-1 and TRBJ2-1; D is possibly TRBD1 (6 bases). CDR1 is MNHNS, CDR2 SASEGT, per germline. The V gene lost 5 bases and the J gene lost 9 bases, with 11 bases spanning the gap. The CDR3 is 12 residues long. In nucleotides, the CDR3 is TGTGCCAGCAGTTCCGTAGGGGGTGAGCAGTTCTTC. It codes for CASSSVGGEQFF.

The chain combines TRBV7-9 with TRBJ2-5; D is unclear. V was trimmed by 6 bases and J by 7 bases, leaving 12 bases between them. CDR3 size: 12 residues. Germline assignment: CDR1 SEHNR and CDR2 FQNEAQ (reference sequence). CDR3 nucleotides: TGTGCCAGCAGAACTCCAGAAGGGACCCAGTACTTC. Amino acids: CASRTPEGTQYF. The whole variable domain, remainder taken from reference TRBV7-9 and TRBJ2-5, is DTGVSQNPRHKITKRGQNVTFRCDPISEHNRLYWYRQTLGQGPEFLTYFQNEAQLEKSRLLSDRFSAERPKGSFSTLEIQRTEQGDSAMYLCASRTPEGTQYFGPGTRLLVL.